The rows below give T cell receptor beta chains drawn from one sample of a study of T cell clonotyping in hematopoietic cell transplantation. The protocol was immunoSEQ multiplex PCR, while the TCRdb copy is restricted to in-frame clones and leaves out a portion. The sample holds 7,000 to 8,500 clones, about 87% seen once. The material was PBMCs, obtained 100 days after allogeneic stem cell transplant. The receptors were sampled from a male patient in his late teens or twenties who had an allogeneic stem cell transplant from a related donor, so the T cells may come from the graft donor. Some clones in this sample may be carry-over from other donors' samples. The CDR3 runs from the conserved cysteine through the conserved F or W. D genes are given only for firm matches. Clone sizes are given selectively: once, few, many, or a class where the clone is expanded.

j_call,d_call,clone_size,v_call,cdr3_aa,cdr3_nt
TRBJ2-5,NA,few,TRBV19,CASSRRDQQETQYF,TGTGCCAGTAGTAGGCGGGATCAACAAGAGACCCAGTACTTC
TRBJ2-4,NA,NA,TRBV11-2,CASSALPGGGNIQYF,TGTGCCAGCAGCGCTTTGCCAGGGGGGGGAAACATTCAGTACTTC
TRBJ1-5,NA,NA,TRBV11-2,CASSLDQRLAPQHF,TGTGCCAGCAGCTTAGATCAGCGTCTGGCGCCCCAGCATTTT
TRBJ1-1,TRBD1,NA,TRBV10-3,CAISEVGTGDTEAFF,TGTGCCATCAGTGAAGTTGGGACAGGGGACACTGAAGCTTTCTTT
TRBJ2-5,NA,NA,TRBV7-3,CASSATVQETQYF,TGTGCCAGCAGCGCTACAGTCCAAGAGACCCAGTACTTC
TRBJ2-4,NA,NA,TRBV11-3,CASSLGALAKNIQYF,TGTGCCAGCAGCTTAGGCGCTCTAGCCAAAAACATTCAGTACTTC
TRBJ1-2,NA,NA,TRBV30,CAWSAGLGYGYTF,TGTGCCTGGAGTGCTGGGTTGGGCTATGGCTACACCTTC
TRBJ1-3,NA,NA,TRBV14,CASRPKGSSGNTIYF,TGTGCCAGCAGACCCAAGGGGTCATCCGGAAACACCATATATTTT
TRBJ1-6,NA,NA,TRBV7-2,CASSFGGGYSPLHF,TGTGCCAGCAGCTTCGGAGGGGGGTATTCACCCCTCCACTTT
TRBJ2-6,NA,NA,TRBV2,CASSPTRTGANVLTF,TGTGCCAGCAGCCCTACAAGGACTGGGGCCAACGTCCTGACTTTC
TRBJ2-3,TRBD1,NA,TRBV14,CASSQRTGGGFTDTQYF,TGTGCCAGCAGCCAAAGGACAGGGGGAGGGTTCACAGATACGCAGTATTTT
TRBJ1-4,NA,NA,TRBV7-9,CASSPSREKLFF,TGTGCCAGCAGCCCTTCCAGAGAAAAACTGTTTTTT
TRBJ2-7,NA,once,TRBV29-1,CSVEVGRVGYF,TGCAGCGTTGAAGTAGGACGGGTGGGGTACTTC
TRBJ1-1,TRBD1,large,TRBV4-1,CASSLQTGENTEAFF,TGCGCCAGCAGCCTTCAGACAGGGGAGAACACTGAAGCTTTCTTT
TRBJ1-4,TRBD1,NA,TRBV7-2,CASRVRGDPANEKLFF,TGTGCCAGCAGAGTCAGGGGGGACCCAGCTAATGAAAAACTGTTTTTT
TRBJ2-3,TRBD2,NA,TRBV4-1,CASSQDIAGGSDTQYF,TGCGCCAGCAGCCAAGATATCGCGGGAGGCTCGGATACGCAGTATTTT
TRBJ2-1,NA,NA,TRBV4-3,CASSQDRWQADEQFF,TGCGCCAGCAGCCAAGATAGGTGGCAGGCAGATGAGCAGTTCTTC
TRBJ2-5,TRBD1,NA,TRBV2,CASSEYGRDSMHF,TGTGCCAGCAGTGAATATGGCCGGGACAGCATGCACTTC
TRBJ2-3,TRBD2,NA,TRBV7-9,CASSPTSGESPGTDTQYF,TGTGCCAGCAGTCCGACTAGCGGAGAGAGCCCCGGCACAGATACGCAGTATTTT
TRBJ1-1,NA,NA,TRBV30,CAWSVGQQNTEAFF,TGTGCCTGGAGTGTCGGACAGCAGAACACTGAAGCTTTCTTT
TRBJ2-3,TRBD2,few,TRBV4-3,CASSPYREGDTQYF,TGCGCCAGCAGCCCCTACCGGGAGGGAGATACGCAGTATTTT
TRBJ2-2,NA,NA,TRBV5-1,CASRIGGSGTGELFF,TGCGCCAGCAGGATCGGGGGTTCGGGCACCGGGGAGCTGTTTTTT
TRBJ1-2,TRBD1,NA,TRBV4-3,CASSHEDGQGAYGYTF,TGCGCCAGCAGCCATGAGGACGGACAGGGGGCCTATGGCTACACCTTC
TRBJ2-3,TRBD1,NA,TRBV18,CASSPGSWTGITDTQYF,TGTGCCAGCTCACCCGGCAGTTGGACAGGGATCACAGATACGCAGTATTTT
TRBJ1-2,NA,NA,TRBV4-3,CASSQDMLGGQFYGYTF,TGCGCCAGCAGCCAAGATATGCTCGGGGGGCAGTTCTATGGCTACACCTTC
TRBJ2-5,TRBD1,NA,TRBV5-5,CASSLVGGTGTQETQYF,TGTGCCAGCAGCTTGGTTGGGGGGACAGGCACACAAGAGACCCAGTACTTC
TRBJ1-1,TRBD1,NA,TRBV9,CASSVHRGQAFF,TGTGCCAGCAGCGTACACAGGGGGCAAGCTTTCTTT
TRBJ1-1,TRBD1,NA,TRBV7-6,CASSYGQGMNTEAFF,TGTGCCAGCAGCTACGGACAGGGTATGAACACTGAAGCTTTCTTT
TRBJ2-1,TRBD2,NA,TRBV30,CAWSLSGMWDEQFF,TGTGCCTGGAGTCTCAGCGGGATGTGGGATGAGCAGTTCTTC
TRBJ2-1,NA,NA,TRBV19,CASRTSKERLSSYNEQFF,TGTGCCAGTAGAACCTCCAAGGAGCGGTTATCCTCCTACAATGAGCAGTTCTTC
TRBJ2-3,NA,NA,TRBV6-6,CASSWTARTDTQYF,TGTGCCAGCAGTTGGACAGCTCGCACAGATACGCAGTATTTT
TRBJ1-1,TRBD1,NA,TRBV11-2,CASSPGQGAGGNTEAFF,TGTGCCAGCAGCCCCGGACAGGGGGCGGGAGGGAACACTGAAGCTTTCTTT
TRBJ2-3,TRBD2,NA,TRBV4-3,CASSQGTSGRGTDTQYF,TGCGCCAGCAGCCAAGGGACTAGCGGGAGGGGCACAGATACGCAGTATTTT
TRBJ2-5,TRBD2,NA,TRBV14,CASSPWTSGREETQYF,TGTGCCAGCAGCCCCTGGACTAGCGGGAGAGAAGAGACCCAGTACTTC
TRBJ1-1,NA,NA,TRBV7-9,CASSLRGSEAFF,TGTGCCAGCAGCTTACGCGGGTCTGAAGCTTTCTTT
TRBJ1-1,NA,NA,TRBV6-4,CASSEAANTEAFF,TGTGCCAGCAGTGAAGCGGCGAACACTGAAGCTTTCTTT
TRBJ2-2,TRBD2,NA,TRBV5-4,CASSTGLAGGPDTGELFF,TGTGCCAGCAGCACGGGACTAGCGGGAGGGCCTGACACCGGGGAGCTGTTTTTT
TRBJ2-2,NA,NA,TRBV7-3,CASRGGVSTGELFF,TGTGCCAGCAGAGGTGGGGTTTCGACCGGGGAGCTGTTTTTT
TRBJ1-3,NA,NA,TRBV11-2,CASSLGQAAGNTIYF,TGTGCCAGCAGCTTAGGACAGGCCGCTGGAAACACCATATATTTT
TRBJ1-5,NA,NA,TRBV30,CAWRGRNSNQPQHF,TGTGCCTGGAGGGGGAGGAATAGCAATCAGCCCCAGCATTTT
TRBJ2-2,TRBD2,NA,TRBV12-5,CASGPGLAGGPSGTGELFF,TGTGCTAGTGGTCCGGGACTAGCGGGAGGGCCTTCTGGCACCGGGGAGCTGTTTTTT
TRBJ2-3,NA,few,TRBV10-2,CASSADTQYF,TGCGCCAGCAGCGCAGATACGCAGTATTTT
TRBJ2-2,NA,NA,TRBV6-4,CASSDSPGATGELFF,TGTGCCAGCAGTGACTCTCCGGGAGCCACCGGGGAGCTGTTTTTT
TRBJ1-6,NA,NA,TRBV2,CASTVTRAGDSPLHF,TGTGCCAGCACTGTGACACGAGCGGGGGATTCACCCCTCCACTTT
TRBJ1-2,NA,NA,TRBV5-4,CASSLGDRDYGYTF,TGTGCCAGCAGCTTGGGGGACCGCGACTATGGCTACACCTTC
TRBJ2-5,NA,few,TRBV30,CAWSSGYQTQYF,TGTGCCTGGAGTTCGGGGTACCAGACCCAGTACTTC
TRBJ2-3,NA,NA,TRBV29-1,CSVEKVSDSTDTQYF,TGCAGCGTTGAAAAGGTTAGCGATAGCACAGATACGCAGTATTTT
TRBJ1-1,NA,NA,TRBV10-3,CAISDLGNTEAFF,TGTGCCATCAGTGATTTGGGGAACACTGAAGCTTTCTTT
TRBJ1-1,TRBD1,NA,TRBV19,CASSPTQTGETEAFF,TGTGCCAGTAGTCCAACCCAAACAGGGGAAACTGAAGCTTTCTTT
TRBJ2-3,NA,NA,TRBV7-8,CASSWSRITDTQYF,TGTGCCAGCAGCTGGTCGCGGATCACAGATACGCAGTATTTT
TRBJ2-3,NA,NA,TRBV27,CASSLLEGNTQYF,TGTGCCAGCAGTTTACTGGAAGGTAATACGCAGTATTTT
TRBJ2-1,NA,NA,TRBV5-1,CASSLQGQEQFF,TGCGCCAGCAGCTTACAGGGCCAGGAGCAGTTCTTC
TRBJ1-6,NA,NA,TRBV6-1,CASSDRPIGGSPLHF,TGTGCCAGCAGCGACCGTCCGATTGGGGGCTCACCCCTCCACTTT
TRBJ1-1,NA,NA,TRBV4-1,CASRGVLKNTEAFF,TGCGCCAGCAGAGGGGTTTTGAAGAACACTGAAGCTTTCTTT
TRBJ2-5,NA,NA,TRBV28,CASSFVRGGRETQYF,TGTGCCAGCAGTTTTGTAAGGGGCGGAAGAGAGACCCAGTACTTC
TRBJ2-5,NA,NA,TRBV11-3,CASSSGTDSQYF,TGTGCCAGCAGCTCCGGGACCGATTCCCAGTACTTC